The rows below give T cell receptor beta chains drawn from one sample of a study of blood T cell repertoires in COVID-19. The repertoire was sequenced with immunoSEQ multiplex PCR; TCRdb's copy has only in-frame clones and lacks some. Here the sample spans about 16,000 clones, 70% to 90% being singletons. Input material: peripheral blood. The source of these receptors is a human donor with active COVID-19. The donor label of this sample is uncertain. Each CDR3 is given with its conserved first and last residue. A D gene is named only where the DNA matches it firmly. Some rows have no size entry. The others give once, few or many, or a class for an expanded clone.

D: .; V: TRBV7-9; size: once; J: TRBJ1-1; CDR3: CASSLASVNTEAFF; DNA: TGTGCCAGCAGCTTAGCCTCAGTGAACACTGAAGCTTTCTTT
D: TRBD2; V: TRBV7-6; size: .; J: TRBJ2-5; CDR3: CASSLDSGLAAQETQYF; DNA: TGTGCCAGCAGCTTAGATTCAGGACTAGCGGCACAAGAGACCCAGTACTTC
D: TRBD1; V: TRBV29-1; size: once; J: TRBJ1-5; CDR3: CSVSTGVNQPQHF; DNA: TGCAGCGTTTCGACAGGGGTCAATCAGCCCCAGCATTTT
D: TRBD2; V: TRBV5-1; size: .; J: TRBJ2-7; CDR3: CASSLAGSGILPLEQYF; DNA: TGCGCCAGCAGCTTGGCCGGTAGCGGGATACTTCCCCTCGAGCAGTACTTC
D: .; V: TRBV7-2; size: .; J: TRBJ2-6; CDR3: CASSLWAGVPSGANVLTF; DNA: TGTGCCAGCAGCTTATGGGCAGGGGTACCTTCTGGGGCCAACGTCCTGACTTTC
D: .; V: TRBV2; size: .; J: TRBJ1-1; CDR3: CASKIAGSAFF; DNA: TGTGCCAGCAAGATAGCAGGGTCGGCTTTCTTT
D: .; V: TRBV18; size: .; J: TRBJ2-6; CDR3: CASSPIPVTFSGANVLTF; DNA: TGTGCCAGCTCACCAATCCCAGTTACCTTTTCTGGGGCCAACGTCCTGACTTTC
D: TRBD2; V: TRBV28; size: .; J: TRBJ2-3; CDR3: CASSLAASTDTQYF; DNA: TGTGCCAGCAGTCTAGCGGCTAGCACAGATACGCAGTATTTT
D: .; V: TRBV6-5; size: few; J: TRBJ1-3; CDR3: CASSYSSISGNTIYF; DNA: TGTGCCAGCAGTTACAGCTCTATATCTGGAAACACCATATATTTT
D: TRBD1; V: TRBV4-1; size: .; J: TRBJ1-5; CDR3: CASRPEGTGNQPQHF; DNA: TGCGCCAGCAGACCTGAGGGGACAGGCAATCAGCCCCAGCATTTT
D: .; V: TRBV27; size: .; J: TRBJ1-2; CDR3: CASRRGGRTNYGYTF; DNA: TGTGCCAGCCGCCGGGGGGGGAGGACTAACTATGGCTACACCTTC
D: .; V: TRBV19; size: .; J: TRBJ1-5; CDR3: CASSILGAYSNQPQHF; DNA: TGTGCCAGTAGTATTCTGGGGGCATATAGCAATCAGCCCCAGCATTTT
D: .; V: TRBV5-5; size: once; J: TRBJ1-3; CDR3: CASSSSLSGNTIYF; DNA: TGTGCCAGCAGCTCCAGTCTCTCTGGAAACACCATATATTTT
D: .; V: TRBV15; size: .; J: TRBJ1-3; CDR3: CAPGHHRGNTIYF; DNA: TGTGCCCCTGGACACCATCGTGGAAACACCATATATTTT
D: .; V: TRBV27; size: .; J: TRBJ2-1; CDR3: CASSSIRGANYNEQFF; DNA: TGTGCCAGCAGTTCCATCCGCGGGGCTAACTACAATGAGCAGTTCTTC
D: .; V: TRBV9; size: .; J: TRBJ2-3; CDR3: CASSVSGGGNRDTQYF; DNA: TGTGCCAGCAGCGTATCAGGAGGGGGCAACCGGGATACGCAGTATTTT
D: .; V: TRBV7-2; size: .; J: TRBJ2-2; CDR3: CASSSPVGELFF; DNA: TGTGCCAGCAGCTCGCCGGTCGGGGAGCTGTTTTTT
D: TRBD2; V: TRBV25-1; size: once; J: TRBJ2-7; CDR3: CASIPTGGYEQYF; DNA: TGTGCCAGTATTCCGACGGGGGGCTACGAGCAGTACTTC
D: TRBD2; V: TRBV4-2; size: .; J: TRBJ2-7; CDR3: CASSFSHGTSGSYEQYF; DNA: TGTGCCAGCAGCTTCTCTCACGGGACTAGCGGATCCTACGAGCAGTACTTC
D: TRBD2; V: TRBV7-8; size: .; J: TRBJ2-1; CDR3: CASSLGTSVGEQFF; DNA: TGTGCCAGCAGCTTGGGGACTAGCGTAGGGGAGCAGTTCTTC
D: TRBD1; V: TRBV5-1; size: few; J: TRBJ1-2; CDR3: CASSPSRDRGGPNYGYTF; DNA: TGCGCCAGCAGCCCGTCCCGGGACAGGGGAGGCCCTAACTATGGCTACACCTTC
D: TRBD2; V: TRBV4-2; size: .; J: TRBJ2-2; CDR3: CASSQMGGASGGAFTGELFF; DNA: TGTGCCAGCAGCCAGATGGGCGGGGCTAGCGGGGGGGCGTTCACCGGGGAGCTGTTTTTT
D: .; V: TRBV5-1; size: once; J: TRBJ2-3; CDR3: CASSPPVVPGTDTQYF; DNA: TGCGCCAGCAGCCCTCCGGTTGTCCCGGGGACAGATACGCAGTATTTT
D: TRBD2; V: TRBV7-2; size: .; J: TRBJ2-3; CDR3: CASSLTPLAGENTQYF; DNA: TGTGCCAGCAGCTTAACCCCCCTAGCGGGGGAGAATACGCAGTATTTT
D: .; V: TRBV19; size: few; J: TRBJ1-1; CDR3: CASSISVTEAFF; DNA: TGTGCCAGTAGTATATCTGTGACTGAAGCTTTCTTT
D: TRBD1; V: TRBV6-5; size: once; J: TRBJ1-2; CDR3: CASSSAQGGQNYGYTF; DNA: TGTGCCAGCAGTTCCGCCCAGGGGGGACAAAATTATGGCTACACCTTC
D: .; V: TRBV6-2/TRBV6-3; size: .; J: TRBJ1-1; CDR3: CASSRGAGSPDTEAFF; DNA: TGTGCCAGCAGTCGTGGAGCAGGGTCCCCCGACACTGAAGCTTTCTTT
D: TRBD1; V: TRBV5-4; size: .; J: TRBJ2-5; CDR3: CASSFKQGTHLQETQYF; DNA: TGTGCCAGCAGCTTTAAACAGGGGACACACCTCCAAGAGACCCAGTACTTC
D: TRBD1; V: TRBV18; size: .; J: TRBJ2-3; CDR3: CASSPQGASTDTQYF; DNA: TGTGCCAGCTCACCACAGGGGGCGAGCACAGATACGCAGTATTTT
D: TRBD2; V: TRBV5-6; size: .; J: TRBJ2-1; CDR3: CASSLGLAHNEQFF; DNA: TGTGCCAGCAGTTTGGGACTAGCCCACAATGAGCAGTTCTTC
D: TRBD1; V: TRBV9; size: once; J: TRBJ1-2; CDR3: CASSARTGGAVGGYTF; DNA: TGTGCCAGCAGCGCGAGAACAGGGGGAGCGGTGGGAGGCTACACCTTC
D: TRBD1; V: TRBV5-4; size: .; J: TRBJ2-7; CDR3: CASSTQGAYEQYF; DNA: TGTGCCAGCAGCACTCAGGGGGCCTACGAGCAGTACTTC
D: TRBD2; V: TRBV7-2; size: few; J: TRBJ2-5; CDR3: CASSISGGVRETQYF; DNA: TGTGCCAGCAGTATTAGCGGGGGGGTTCGGGAGACCCAGTACTTC
D: TRBD2; V: TRBV2; size: .; J: TRBJ2-5; CDR3: CASSGRISGGRETQYF; DNA: TGTGCCAGCAGTGGGAGGATTAGCGGGGGAAGGGAGACCCAGTACTTC
D: TRBD1; V: TRBV4-3; size: .; J: TRBJ1-1; CDR3: CASSQGTGDLNTEAFF; DNA: TGCGCCAGCAGCCAAGGGACAGGGGACCTCAACACTGAAGCTTTCTTT
D: TRBD2; V: TRBV7-6; size: .; J: TRBJ2-2; CDR3: CASSPSGGVTGELFF; DNA: TGTGCCAGCAGCCCAAGCGGGGGAGTTACCGGGGAGCTGTTTTTT
D: TRBD1; V: TRBV4-2; size: .; J: TRBJ2-3; CDR3: CASSQASGQPRTDTQYF; DNA: TGTGCCAGCAGCCAAGCATCGGGACAGCCGCGCACAGATACGCAGTATTTT
D: TRBD1; V: TRBV2; size: .; J: TRBJ2-5; CDR3: CASRDKTGGRETQYF; DNA: TGTGCCAGCAGGGATAAGACAGGGGGCCGGGAGACCCAGTACTTC
D: TRBD1; V: TRBV19; size: few; J: TRBJ1-4; CDR3: CASRPQGAASEKLFF; DNA: TGTGCCAGTAGACCTCAGGGGGCGGCAAGTGAAAAACTGTTTTTT
D: .; V: TRBV6-2/TRBV6-3; size: .; J: TRBJ1-5; CDR3: CASSYAVRNQPQHF; DNA: TGTGCCAGCAGTTACGCCGTTCGGAATCAGCCCCAGCATTTT
D: .; V: TRBV5-4; size: .; J: TRBJ1-2; CDR3: CASSSPGASFYGYTF; DNA: TGTGCCAGCAGCTCCCCTGGGGCTAGTTTCTATGGCTACACCTTC
D: .; V: TRBV3-1/TRBV3-2; size: .; J: TRBJ1-3; CDR3: CASRNMRDTIYF; DNA: TGTGCCAGCAGGAATATGAGGGACACCATATATTTT
D: .; V: TRBV5-8; size: .; J: TRBJ2-6; CDR3: CASSSTKQGPLGSGANVLTF; DNA: TGTGCCAGCAGCTCTACTAAACAGGGCCCCTTGGGCTCTGGGGCCAACGTCCTGACTTTC
D: TRBD1; V: TRBV7-9; size: .; J: TRBJ1-2; CDR3: CASSPGQGDNYGYTF; DNA: TGTGCCAGCAGCCCAGGACAGGGAGATAACTATGGCTACACCTTC
D: TRBD1; V: TRBV12-5; size: .; J: TRBJ2-7; CDR3: CASAPNRDRGYEQYF; DNA: TGTGCTAGTGCCCCGAACCGGGACAGGGGCTACGAGCAGTACTTC
D: TRBD1; V: TRBV12-3/TRBV12-4; size: .; J: TRBJ1-1; CDR3: CASTKTGVEAFF; DNA: TGTGCCAGCACCAAGACAGGGGTTGAAGCTTTCTTT
D: TRBD1; V: TRBV11-2; size: few; J: TRBJ1-3; CDR3: CASRQTGTGRNTIYF; DNA: TGTGCCAGCAGACAGACAGGGACGGGGAGGAACACCATATATTTT
D: .; V: TRBV7-2; size: .; J: TRBJ2-5; CDR3: CASSLRSGAPEETQYF; DNA: TGTGCCAGCAGCTTACGGAGCGGAGCACCCGAAGAGACCCAGTACTTC
D: .; V: TRBV9; size: .; J: TRBJ1-6; CDR3: CASSPRDTTWSPLHF; DNA: TGTGCCAGCAGCCCCCGGGACACTACGTGGTCACCCCTCCACTTT
D: .; V: TRBV4-3; size: .; J: TRBJ1-5; CDR3: CASSQVLASNQPQHF; DNA: TGCGCCAGCAGCCAAGTGCTGGCTAGCAATCAGCCCCAGCATTTT
D: .; V: TRBV29-1; size: .; J: TRBJ1-3; CDR3: CSVEERPGNTIYF; DNA: TGCAGCGTTGAAGAGCGGCCCGGAAACACCATATATTTT
D: .; V: TRBV7-2; size: .; J: TRBJ2-7; CDR3: CASSLRVEGIQQYF; DNA: TGTGCCAGCAGCTTACGGGTCGAGGGAATACAGCAGTACTTC
D: .; V: TRBV15; size: once; J: TRBJ1-4; CDR3: CATSKQWGGVNEKLFF; DNA: TGTGCCACCAGCAAACAATGGGGCGGGGTTAATGAAAAACTGTTTTTT
D: TRBD1; V: TRBV7-2; size: .; J: TRBJ1-1; CDR3: CASSLIGGLNTEAFF; DNA: TGTGCCAGCAGCTTAATAGGGGGCTTGAACACTGAAGCTTTCTTT
D: TRBD1; V: TRBV18; size: once; J: TRBJ2-1; CDR3: CASSPRTGTSEQFF; DNA: TGTGCCAGCTCTCCAAGGACAGGGACGAGTGAGCAGTTCTTC
D: .; V: TRBV7-9; size: .; J: TRBJ2-3; CDR3: CASSLGGIVADTQYF; DNA: TGTGCCAGCAGTCTCGGGGGTATAGTCGCAGATACGCAGTATTTT